The 16 T cell receptor beta chains below all came from one sample that was sequenced in a study of regulatory T cells in long-lasting Graves disease. The time point is: newly diagnosed GD, antithyroid drugs for less than 3 months. Generation of the TCR library employed RNA extracted from PBMCs. Construction of the TCR beta libraries employed iRepertoire HTBI primers in conjunction with Arm-PCR of CDR3 regions. From the multiplex PCR reads, TCRdb called clonotypes with MiXCR, one entry per CDR3 protein. This sample has 400,000 to 500,000 distinct CDR3 sequences; around 16% occur once, and the top ten carry approximately 7.6%. The data were also submitted as part of a second study, on T cells in Graves' hyperthyroidism and ophthalmopathy.

The source was peripheral blood mononuclear cells (PBMCs), collected at new diagnosis, from a patient treated with antithyroid drugs. The receptors stem from a woman aged 40 to 50 with Graves disease.

This clonotype has a count of ten or more. The chain uses TRBV6-2 or TRBV6-3 and TRBJ2-7; TRBD2 is a possible D gene (6 bases). Germline assignment: CDR1 MNHEY and CDR2 SVGEGT. This CDR3 has 14 residues. With 4 bases removed from V and 6 bases from J, the gap between germline ends came to 16 bases. This chain's CDR3 is CASSSSGTPSEQYF. For the CDR3, the DNA is TGTGCCAGCAGTTCCTCCGGGACTCCTAGCGAGCAGTACTTC.

This rearrangement joins TRBV7-3 to TRBJ2-2, with D perhaps being TRBD1 or TRBD2 (5 bases each). This CDR3 spans 14 amino acids. Trimming took off 5 bases at V and 8 bases at J, with 15 bases between the two ends. Per the germline V gene, CDR1 is SGHTA and CDR2 is FQGTGA. In DNA form, the CDR3 reads TGTGCCAGCAGCCCCGGGGCTTCGCGGGGGGAGCTGTTTTTT. It codes for CASSPGASRGELFF.

Many counts were recorded for this clonotype. V is TRBV11-2 and J is TRBJ2-5, with unresolved D. V was cut by 1 base and J by 4 bases, with 7 bases left in between. The germline V gene encodes CDR1 SGHAT and CDR2 FQNNGV. The CDR3 extends over 13 amino acids. The CDR3 loop is CASSLAHGETQYF. The CDR3 region has the DNA TGTGCCAGCAGCTTAGCCCACGGAGAGACCCAGTACTTC.

This clonotype was detected many times. The chain employs TRBV20-1 and TRBJ2-3, with D perhaps TRBD1 (6 bases). Trimming left V 0 bases short and J 2 bases short, with 12 bases between. Germline V lookup: CDR1 DFQATT, CDR2 SNEGSKA (reference sequence). This CDR3 region has 15 residues. CDR3 DNA: TGCAGTGCTAGAGATTGGGGGCGGGTCACAGATACGCAGTATTTT. Amino acid sequence: CSARDWGRVTDTQYF.

This clonotype was picked up many times. The genes are TRBV5-1 and TRBJ2-2; TRBD1 agrees at 9 bases. CDR1 and CDR2 (germline): SGHRS, YFSETQ. CDR3 length: 15 residues. V shed 6 bases, J shed 1 base, and the junction held 4 bases outside the gene matches. The CDR3 coding sequence is TGCGCCAGCAATCCGGGACAGGGGAACACCGGGGAGCTGTTTTTT. This codes for CASNPGQGNTGELFF.

This clonotype was detected only a few times. This chain connects TRBV20-1 to TRBJ2-2, with TRBD1 matching 7 bases. The CDR3 contains 14 residues. The V gene end was trimmed by 5 bases and the J gene end by 4 bases; junction bases not matched to a gene: 7. The V gene's germline CDR1 is DFQATT and CDR2 SNEGSKA (reference sequence). The CDR3 DNA reads as TGCAGTGCTCCCCGACAGGGAGTCACCGGGGAGCTGTTTTTT. This gives the protein CSAPRQGVTGELFF.

Details on this clonotype: A much larger clone differs from this one at a single base, so this may be a read error. J is TRBJ2-1 and V is TRBV5-1, with a possible D match to TRBD1 (5 bases). The CDR3 covers 15 residues. Germline V gene lookup returns CDR1 SGHRS and CDR2 YFSETQ. The CDR3 DNA reads TGCGCCAGCAGATTGGGTCTAGGGTCAGGGAATGAGCAGTTCTTC. It yields the protein CASRLGLGSGNEQFF.

In its sample, this clonotype was seen many times. The gene calls are TRBV12-3 or TRBV12-4 and TRBJ1-6; 7 bases line up with TRBD1. J was trimmed by 0 bases and V by 5 bases; bases with no gene match: 4. The length of the CDR3 is 16 residues. The DNA of the CDR3 is TGTGCCAGCAGTGATTCAGGGGGCTCCTATAATTCACCCCTCCACTTT. Translation: CASSDSGGSYNSPLHF.

This sequence joins TRBV29-1 and TRBJ2-3; weak D call: TRBD1 (5 bases). Germline-derived CDR1 and CDR2 are SQVTM and ANQGSEA. V lost 8 bases and J lost 1, with 10 bases in between. CDR3 length: 12 residues. CDR3 sequence: CSCTGGTDTQYF. The CDR3 DNA follows: TGCAGCTGTACAGGAGGCACAGATACGCAGTATTTT.

Many counts were recorded for this clonotype. The gene calls are TRBV20-1 and TRBJ2-3, with a tentative D call TRBD1 (5 bases). The V gene's germline CDR1 is DFQATT and CDR2 SNEGSKA (reference sequence). Trimming took off 3 bases at V and 1 base at J, with 17 bases between the two ends. CDR3 length: 16 amino acids. The DNA for the CDR3 is TGCAGTGCTAGTTCCACAGGCCACTATGGCACAGATACGCAGTATTTT. Protein: CSASSTGHYGTDTQYF.

This clonotype occurred many times. V is TRBV2 and J is TRBJ1-2; D gene uncertain. CDR1 and CDR2 (germline): SNHLY, FYNNEI. The CDR3 has 12 amino acids. V was cut by 6 bases and J by 8 bases, with 13 bases left in between. The CDR3 spells CASREPNWGYTF. CDR3 sequence (DNA): TGTGCCAGCAGGGAGCCGAACTGGGGCTACACCTTC.

The table lists this clonotype with many counts. The chain combines TRBV7-9 with TRBJ2-7; D gene uncertain. CDR3 length: 11 residues. Trimming shortened V by 5 bases and J by 7 bases, and 9 bases separated the two germline ends. The germline gives CDR1 SEHNR, CDR2 FQNEAQ (reference sequence). The CDR3 sequence is CASSPSAEQYF. Written as DNA, the CDR3 is TGTGCCAGCAGCCCTTCTGCAGAGCAGTACTTC.

At least ten counts were recorded for this clonotype. The chain links TRBV28 to TRBJ1-5; 9 bases match TRBD1. This CDR3 is built from 15 residues. The trim removed 6 bases at V and 4 bases at J, leaving 7 bases unmatched. Germline-derived CDR1 and CDR2 are MDHEN and SYDVKM. This CDR3 reads CASRIEQGANQPQHF. The CDR3 coding sequence is TGTGCCAGCAGGATAGAACAGGGGGCAAATCAGCCCCAGCATTTT.

The chain links TRBV28 to TRBJ2-1; 8 nucleotides line up with TRBD1. Germline loops: CDR1 MDHEN, CDR2 SYDVKM. The CDR3 is made up of 16 amino acids. Trimming cost V 6 bases and J 4 bases; bases outside gene matches: 11. DNA of the CDR3: TGTGCCAGCAGCTCCCCAGGGGGCGAGGTTTACAATGAGCAGTTCTTC. It encodes CASSSPGGEVYNEQFF.

The rearrangement links TRBV19 to TRBJ2-1; TRBD2 agrees at 8 bases. This CDR3 has 20 residues. Trimming removed 10 bases from V and 6 bases from J; junction bases left unmatched: 29. Germline V lookup: CDR1 LNHDA, CDR2 SQIVND (reference sequence). The CDR3, as DNA: TGTGCCACCGAGTCGGATCCTGCGGGAGGACGCACGGGGGTTGGCAATGAGCAGTTCTTC. The encoded protein is CATESDPAGGRTGVGNEQFF.

Many counts were recorded for this clonotype. V and J are TRBV12-3 or TRBV12-4 and TRBJ1-1, with 8 bases fitting TRBD1. The CDR3 extends over 17 amino acids. The junction had 10 bases not matched to a gene; V was cut back by 3 bases and J by 1 base. The CDR3 sequence: CASSFARDRKANTEAFF. CDR3 bases: TGTGCCAGCAGTTTTGCCCGGGACAGGAAAGCGAACACTGAAGCTTTCTTT.